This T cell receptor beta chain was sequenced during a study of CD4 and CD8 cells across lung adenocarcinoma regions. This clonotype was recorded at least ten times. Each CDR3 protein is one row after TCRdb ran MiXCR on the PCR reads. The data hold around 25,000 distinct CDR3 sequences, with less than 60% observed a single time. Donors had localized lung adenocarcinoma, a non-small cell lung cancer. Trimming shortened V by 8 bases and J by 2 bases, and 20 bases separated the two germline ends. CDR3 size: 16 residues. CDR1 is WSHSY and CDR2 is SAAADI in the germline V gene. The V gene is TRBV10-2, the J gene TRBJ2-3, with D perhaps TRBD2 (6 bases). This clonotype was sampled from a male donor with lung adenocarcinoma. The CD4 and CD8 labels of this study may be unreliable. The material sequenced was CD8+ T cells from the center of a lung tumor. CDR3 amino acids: CASGNSGFGDTDTQYF. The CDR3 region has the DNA TGCGCCAGCGGAAATAGCGGATTTGGGGACACAGATACGCAGTATTTT.